This TCR beta chain was documented in a study of shared clonotypes between healthy human individuals. About this clone itself: Antigen unknown.

General study points: Across subsets, estimated richness was generally greater for naive than for memory populations. All-four-donor shared clonotypes had higher generation probabilities than non-shared clonotypes did.

Trimming left V 0 bases short and J 0 bases short, with 13 bases between. CDR1 SGHRS and CDR2 YFSETQ come from the germline V gene. The CDR3 has 16 amino acids. The test was conducted at deep level. TCRdb keeps only in-frame clones here, not all; method: immunoSEQ multiplex PCR. The data hold about 2.4 million clones, with approximately 90% observed a single time. This receptor was obtained from a man younger than 35 in good health. The chain is built from TRBV5-1 and TRBJ2-7; a weak D match, TRBD1 (5 bases). Sequencing was done on a sample of naive CD4+ T cells sorted from blood. The subset was: CD45RA+ positively selected. The CDR3 DNA is TGCGCCAGCAGCTTGGAAAGGGGCGTTCACTCCTACGAGCAGTACTTC. Its translation is CASSLERGVHSYEQYF.